This T cell receptor (beta chain) was documented in a study of T cells after yellow fever vaccination (dated by TCRdb to 2018 to 2020). General notes on the study: Libraries from fractions with low cell numbers were prepared with the SMART-Seq v4 Ultra Low Input RNA kit. Bulk TCR alpha and beta repertoires were sequenced longitudinally to track T-cell clones before and after primary and booster YFV17D yellow fever vaccination. Two healthy male donors, one aged 18 to 30 and one aged 30 to 40 years, made up the cohort. Blood was collected at multiple timepoints before and after primary and secondary immunization, and bulk PBMC replicates and cell subsets were isolated. Findings and caveats that apply to the study as a whole: Because only a couple of donors were included in the study, the extent to which the findings can be generalized is limited. Compared with the primary T-cell response, the secondary T-cell response was faster but weaker, reaching its peak on day 5 rather than on day 15. Most clones expanded after primary vaccination (96% of CD4 and roughly 88% of CD8) were re-detected after the booster, suggesting that broad memory maintenance occurred. A small fraction of clonotypes appeared in both the CD4 and CD8 compartments, likely as a result of convergent recombination. FACS-sorted repertoires could contain abundant contaminating clonotypes from the bulk population, so computational filtering was required.

The sample's treatment or condition, from its label and the paper: live attenuated yellow fever vaccine strain. PBMCs were isolated from peripheral blood using a standard Ficoll-Paque protocol. CD4 and CD8 T-cell fractions were isolated with Dynabeads CD4 and CD8 positive selection kits. RNA was extracted with TriZol from bulk PBMCs, CD4 and CD8 fractions, and dextramer-positive and dextramer-negative fractions. The V and J ends are trimmed by 1 base and 0 bases, leaving 9 bases between them. The CDR3 has 14 amino acids, counting the end cysteine and phenylalanine. The kept DNA is CDR3 alone, 42 bases in frame from the first base. Sequences DFQATT (CDR1) and SNEGSKA (CDR2) are obtained from the germline V gene (reference sequence). This clonotype showed up many times. Its antigen remains unidentified. No much larger clone is present one base from it, and per-base qualities are unavailable. TCR cDNA was synthesized by 5'RACE template switching, through which a universal primer site and unique molecular identifiers were introduced. Priming for cDNA synthesis came from both the TCR alpha and TCR beta constant segments. Library amplification involved two PCR steps, and the second step added sample barcodes and sequencing adapters. Sequencing of libraries was performed on Illumina HiSeq 2500 (2x100 bp) or NovaSeq (2x150 bp). Per the source publication's procedure: MIGEC handled demultiplexing of reads and collapsing into UMI consensus sequences, while MiXCR performed V(D)J alignment. Vaccine-responding clonotypes were identified with edgeR using replicate PBMC samples, with FDR below 0.01 and a log2 fold change above 5 up to day 15 being required. Bulk clonotypes were assigned CD4 or CD8 identity according to which sequenced CD4 or CD8 repertoire held them at higher abundance. The raw public reads went through TCRdb reprocessing: fastp at Q25, MiXCR clone calling, in-frame beta chains kept. Each record represents a unique CDR3 protein, reported with the most common genes and DNA among its rows. Here the V and J calls rest on TCRdb's processing, not on the authors' analysis. The sample records almost 70,000 distinct CDR3 sequences, approximately 6.2% of which are singletons. The top ten hold roughly 2% of the sample.

The source is a young man who received the YFV17D yellow fever vaccine. The sequence links TRBV20-1 to TRBJ1-1; the D gene identity is not certain. Here the sequenced sample was CD4+ T cells sorted from PBMCs, taken roughly 14 days after the first yellow fever vaccination. The bases read TGCAGTGCTAGAGTCGGCAGACTGAACACTGAAGCTTTCTTT. It translates as CSARVGRLNTEAFF.